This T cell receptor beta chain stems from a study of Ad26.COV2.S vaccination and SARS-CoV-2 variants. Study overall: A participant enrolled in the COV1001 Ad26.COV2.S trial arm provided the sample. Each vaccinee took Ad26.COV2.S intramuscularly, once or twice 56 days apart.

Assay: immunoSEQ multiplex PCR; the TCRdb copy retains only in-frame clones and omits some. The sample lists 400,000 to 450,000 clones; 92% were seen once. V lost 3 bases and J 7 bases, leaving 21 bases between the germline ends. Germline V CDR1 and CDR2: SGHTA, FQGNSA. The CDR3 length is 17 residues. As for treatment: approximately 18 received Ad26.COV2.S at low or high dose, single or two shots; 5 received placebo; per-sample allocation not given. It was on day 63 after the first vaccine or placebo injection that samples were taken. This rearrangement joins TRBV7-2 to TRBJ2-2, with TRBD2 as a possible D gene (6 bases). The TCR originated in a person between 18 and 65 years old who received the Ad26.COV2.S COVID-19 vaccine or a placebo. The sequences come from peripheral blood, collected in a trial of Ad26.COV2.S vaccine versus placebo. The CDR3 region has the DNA TGTGCCAGCAGCTTTAGCTGGGGGAGGAGTCAAAGCGGGGAGCTGTTTTTT. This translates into CASSFSWGRSQSGELFF.